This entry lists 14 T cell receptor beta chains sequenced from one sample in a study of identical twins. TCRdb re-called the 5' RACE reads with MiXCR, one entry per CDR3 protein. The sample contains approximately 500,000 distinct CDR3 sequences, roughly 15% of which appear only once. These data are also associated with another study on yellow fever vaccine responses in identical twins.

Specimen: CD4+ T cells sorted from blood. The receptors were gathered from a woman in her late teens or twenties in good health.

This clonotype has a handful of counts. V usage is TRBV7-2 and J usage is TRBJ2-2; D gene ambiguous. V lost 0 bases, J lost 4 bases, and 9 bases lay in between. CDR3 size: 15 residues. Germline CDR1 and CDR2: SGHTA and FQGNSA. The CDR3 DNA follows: TGTGCCAGCAGCTTAGCGTGGAAAGGCACCGGGGAGCTGTTTTTT. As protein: CASSLAWKGTGELFF.

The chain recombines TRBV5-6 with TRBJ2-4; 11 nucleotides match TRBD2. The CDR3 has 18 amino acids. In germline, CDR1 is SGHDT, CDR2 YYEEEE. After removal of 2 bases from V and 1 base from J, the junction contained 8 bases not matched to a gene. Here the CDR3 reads CASSFASGGRVAKNIQYF. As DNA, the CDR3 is TGTGCCAGCAGCTTCGCTAGCGGGGGGAGGGTGGCCAAAAACATTCAGTACTTC.

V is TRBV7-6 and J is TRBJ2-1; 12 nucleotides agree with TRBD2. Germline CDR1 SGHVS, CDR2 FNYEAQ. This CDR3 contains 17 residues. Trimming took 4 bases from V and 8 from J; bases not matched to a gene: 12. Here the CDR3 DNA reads TGTGCCAGCAGCTCCCGACTAGCGGGAGCCCCTTCCGATGAGCAGTTCTTC. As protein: CASSSRLAGAPSDEQFF.

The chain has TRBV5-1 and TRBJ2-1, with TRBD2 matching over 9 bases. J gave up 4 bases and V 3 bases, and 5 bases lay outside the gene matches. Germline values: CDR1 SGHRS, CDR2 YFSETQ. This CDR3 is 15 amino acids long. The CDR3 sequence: CASSSSGTIYNEQFF. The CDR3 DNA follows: TGCGCCAGCAGCTCTAGCGGGACTATTTACAATGAGCAGTTCTTC.

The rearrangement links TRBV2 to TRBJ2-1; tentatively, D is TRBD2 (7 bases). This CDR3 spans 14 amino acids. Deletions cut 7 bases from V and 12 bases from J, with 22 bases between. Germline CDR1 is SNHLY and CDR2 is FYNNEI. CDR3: CASNQRDTLPRQFF. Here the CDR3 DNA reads TGTGCCAGCAACCAGCGGGACACCCTCCCGCGGCAGTTCTTC.

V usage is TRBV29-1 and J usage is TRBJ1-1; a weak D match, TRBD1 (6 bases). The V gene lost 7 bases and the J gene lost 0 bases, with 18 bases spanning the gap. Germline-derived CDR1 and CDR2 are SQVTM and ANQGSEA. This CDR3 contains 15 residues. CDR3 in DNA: TGCAGCGGCCGGGACATGAAGTTCATGAACACTGAAGCTTTCTTT. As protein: CSGRDMKFMNTEAFF.

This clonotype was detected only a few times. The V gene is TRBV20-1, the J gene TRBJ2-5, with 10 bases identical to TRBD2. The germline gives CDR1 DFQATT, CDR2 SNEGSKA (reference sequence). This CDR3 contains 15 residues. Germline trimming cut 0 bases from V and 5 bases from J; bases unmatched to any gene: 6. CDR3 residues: CSARDGTSAQETQYF. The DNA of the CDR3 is TGCAGTGCTAGAGATGGGACTAGCGCTCAGGAGACCCAGTACTTC.

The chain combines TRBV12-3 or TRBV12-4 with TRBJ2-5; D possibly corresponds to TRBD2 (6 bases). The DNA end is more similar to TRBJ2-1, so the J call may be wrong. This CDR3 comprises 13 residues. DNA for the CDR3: TGTGCCAGCAGTTTTATCGGGGGTGAGACCCAGTTCTTC. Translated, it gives CASSFIGGETQFF.

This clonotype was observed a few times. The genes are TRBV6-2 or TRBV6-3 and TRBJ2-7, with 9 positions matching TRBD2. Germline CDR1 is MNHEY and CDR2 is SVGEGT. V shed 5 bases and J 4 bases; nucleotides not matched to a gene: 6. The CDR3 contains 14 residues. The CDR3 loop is CASSHMAGGYEQYV. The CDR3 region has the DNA TGTGCCAGCAGTCATATGGCGGGAGGGTACGAGCAGTACGTC.

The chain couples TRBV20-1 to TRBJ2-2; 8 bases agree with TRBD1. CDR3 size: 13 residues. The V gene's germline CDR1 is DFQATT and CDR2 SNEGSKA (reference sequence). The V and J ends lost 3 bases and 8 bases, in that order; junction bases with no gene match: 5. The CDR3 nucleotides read TGCAGTGCTAGGGAGACAGGGGCGGGGGAGCTGTTTTTT. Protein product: CSARETGAGELFF.

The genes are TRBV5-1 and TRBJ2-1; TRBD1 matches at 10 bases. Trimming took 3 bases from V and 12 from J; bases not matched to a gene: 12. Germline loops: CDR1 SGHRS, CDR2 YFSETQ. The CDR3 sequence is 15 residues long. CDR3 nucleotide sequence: TGCGCCAGCAGCTGGGGGGACAGGGGACTTCTTGCGCAGTTCTTC. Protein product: CASSWGDRGLLAQFF. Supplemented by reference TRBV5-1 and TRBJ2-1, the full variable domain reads KAGVTQTPRYLIKTRGQQVTLSCSPISGHRSVSWYQQTPGQGLQFLFEYFSETQRNKGNFPGRFSGRQFSNSRSEMNVSTLELGDSALYLCASSWGDRGLLAQFFGPGTRLTVL.

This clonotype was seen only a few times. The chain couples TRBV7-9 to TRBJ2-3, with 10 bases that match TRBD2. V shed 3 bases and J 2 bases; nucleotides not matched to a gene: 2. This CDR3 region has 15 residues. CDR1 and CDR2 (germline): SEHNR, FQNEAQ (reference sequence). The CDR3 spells CASSFTSGITDTQYF. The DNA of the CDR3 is TGTGCCAGCAGCTTTACTAGCGGGATCACAGATACGCAGTATTTT.

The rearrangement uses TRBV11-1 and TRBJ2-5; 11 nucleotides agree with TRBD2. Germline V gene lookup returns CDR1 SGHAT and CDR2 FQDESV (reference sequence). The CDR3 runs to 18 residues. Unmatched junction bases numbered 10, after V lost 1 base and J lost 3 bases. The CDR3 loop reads CASSLGSGRAASEETQYF. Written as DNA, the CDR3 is TGTGCCAGCAGCTTAGGTAGCGGGAGGGCCGCAAGCGAAGAGACCCAGTACTTC.

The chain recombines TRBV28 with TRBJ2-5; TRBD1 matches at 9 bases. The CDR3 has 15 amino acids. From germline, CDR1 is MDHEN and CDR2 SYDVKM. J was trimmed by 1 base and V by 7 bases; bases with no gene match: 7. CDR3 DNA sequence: TGTGCCAGCAATGCCTGGGGACAGGGCCAAGAGACCCAGTACTTC. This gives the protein CASNAWGQGQETQYF.